The TCR beta chain under discussion was sequenced for a study of CD8 T cells in ankylosing spondylitis. Study results and limitations: CD8+ by phenotype, disease-linked clones were relatively rare in peripheral blood. Previous work reported some of these motif variants in the synovial fluid and blood of reactive arthritis. Significant enrichment of disease-linked clones was reported in matched ankylosing spondylitis synovial fluid. Made up of 7 to 9 highly homologous variants, a TCR beta motif appeared characteristic of ankylosing spondylitis blood.

TCR beta libraries were made by quantitative 5'-RACE with molecular barcodes. One entry per CDR3 protein, called by TCRdb with MiXCR from the 5' RACE reads. In the table there are 700,000 or so distinct CDR3 sequences, under 20% of which are singletons. From germline, CDR1 is MNHEY and CDR2 SVGAGI. The V end lost 2 bases, the J end lost 2 bases, and 7 bases lay between the germline ends. CDR3 length equals 13 residues. A remark on this clonotype: The antigen is undetermined.

The sequenced sample consisted of blood, either unsorted or a sorted T cell fraction (not recorded which). The chain couples TRBV6-5 to TRBJ2-7; D is uncertain. The sequence was collected from a male donor with ankylosing spondylitis. For the CDR3, the DNA is TGTGCCAGCAGTTACGCGCCTACCTACGAGCAGTACTTC. Translation: CASSYAPTYEQYF.